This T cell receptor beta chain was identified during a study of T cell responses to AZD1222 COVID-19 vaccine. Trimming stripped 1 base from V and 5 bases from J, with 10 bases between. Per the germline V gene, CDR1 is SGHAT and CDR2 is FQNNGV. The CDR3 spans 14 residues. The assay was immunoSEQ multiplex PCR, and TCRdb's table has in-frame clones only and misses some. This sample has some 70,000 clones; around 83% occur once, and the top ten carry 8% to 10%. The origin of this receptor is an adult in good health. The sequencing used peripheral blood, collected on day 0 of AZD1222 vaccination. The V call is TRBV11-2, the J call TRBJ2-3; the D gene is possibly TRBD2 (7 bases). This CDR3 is CASSLGGGGDTQYF. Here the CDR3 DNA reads TGTGCCAGCAGCTTAGGGGGAGGGGGAGATACGCAGTATTTT.